This TCR beta chain was obtained from a study of T cells in Graves' hyperthyroidism and ophthalmopathy. Many counts were recorded for this clonotype. Calling Graves' hyperthyroidism stable meant ophthalmopathy did not progress within 18 months. Researchers barred patients who had uncontrolled infection, other autoimmune disease, pregnancy or lactation. Amplified regions were TCR beta CDR3 sequences from RNA transcripts. HTBI primers were used for first-round RT-PCR of the TCR CDR3. TCRdb re-derived calls from the multiplex PCR reads in MiXCR, one entry per CDR3 protein. Counted here are more than 150,000 distinct CDR3 sequences, 17% occurring once; the ten biggest clones make up roughly 29%. Germline V gene data show CDR1 as SNHLY and CDR2 as FYNNEI. The CDR3 covers 16 residues. Trimming removed 4 bases from V and 1 base from J; junction bases left unmatched: 6.

The sequenced sample was blood. This TCR came from a woman between 45 and 65 years old with Graves' hyperthyroidism. V gene TRBV2 combines with J gene TRBJ2-7, with 11 bases that match TRBD2. This CDR3 reads CASSAQGLAVSYEQYF. The CDR3 bases are TGTGCCAGCAGTGCCCAGGGACTAGCGGTTTCCTACGAGCAGTACTTC.